This T cell receptor (beta chain) appears in the sequencing data of a study of T cells of healthy individuals. TCRdb fed the 5' RACE reads into MiXCR, producing one record per CDR3 protein. There are tens of thousands of distinct CDR3 sequences in the sample; about 17% occur only once, and around 4.5% lies in the top ten. This clonotype showed up many times. Germline V lookup: CDR1 SGHAT, CDR2 FQNNGV. The CDR3 contains 15 residues. Trimming took off 1 base at V and 10 bases at J, with 17 bases between the two ends. This chain uses TRBV11-2 with TRBJ1-5, with TRBD1 as a possible D gene (5 bases). The receptor comes from a human donor in good health. In DNA, the CDR3 is TGTGCCAGCAGCTTAGGGGGCGGGGGGGAAAGACCCCAGCATTTT. Translation: CASSLGGGGERPQHF.